This T cell receptor beta chain was identified in a study of T-cell memory formation after mild COVID-19. Study information: Clustering of TCRs was largely donor specific. Study-level results: Mainly CM and EM harbored the contracting CD4+ clones; mainly EMRA harbored the CD8+ ones. Clones contracting over day 15 to 85 were CD4/CD8 balanced, with later expanders leaning CD4+. Within pre-infection memory, some responding clones were found, suggesting cross-reactive memory joined.

There are 14 residues in the CDR3. The V and J ends lost 3 bases and 5 bases, in that order; junction bases with no gene match: 5. CDR1 SGHVS and CDR2 FQNEAQ come from the germline V gene. Each CDR3 protein gets one entry after TCRdb re-called the 5' RACE reads with MiXCR. The sample records 280,000 or so distinct CDR3 sequences, roughly 8% being singletons. Worth noting for this clonotype: Its matching antigen is unknown.

The V and J genes are TRBV7-8 and TRBJ1-1; TRBD1 aligns across 8 bases. Sample: PBMCs or a T cell subset sorted from them (not recorded which). The clonotype comes from a man between 18 and 29 years old who had mild COVID-19 (a few samples of this study predate the infection). Cell type and time point are not known. The CDR3 bases are TGTGCCAGCAGCTTCCAGGGGGCTGGGACTGAAGCTTTCTTT. Encoded protein: CASSFQGAGTEAFF.